These 9 T cell receptor beta chains originate from one sample sequenced in a study of CD8 T cells in ankylosing spondylitis. TCRdb re-called the 5' RACE reads through MiXCR, storing one row per CDR3 protein. This table has under 450,000 distinct CDR3 sequences, 20% appearing once. The sample was blood, either unsorted or a sorted T cell fraction (not recorded which). The receptors stem from a male donor with ankylosing spondylitis or in good health (not recorded which).

This clonotype was detected only a few times. The J gene is TRBJ2-7, the V gene TRBV11-2, with 10 positions matching TRBD1. Germline values: CDR1 SGHAT, CDR2 FQNNGV. This CDR3 has 15 residues. Trimming took 5 bases from V and 5 from J; bases not matched to a gene: 9. The CDR3 DNA follows: TGTGCCAGCAGCAAAAGACAGGGGGCTGAGGACGAGCAGTACTTC. Its translation is CASSKRQGAEDEQYF. The full variable domain, completed using reference TRBV11-2 and TRBJ2-7, is EAGVAQSPRYKIIEKRQSVAFWCNPISGHATLYWYQQILGQGPKLLIQFQNNGVVDDSQLPKDRFSAERLKGVDSTLKIQPAKLEDSAVYLCASSKRQGAEDEQYFGPGTRLTVT.

V and J are TRBV4-1 and TRBJ2-7; D may match TRBD1 or TRBD2 (7 bases each). V lost 0 bases to trimming and J lost 4 bases, with 13 bases between them. Germline V gene lookup returns CDR1 MGHRA and CDR2 YSYEKL. The CDR3 runs 15 residues. The CDR3 DNA sequence: TGCGCCAGCAGCCAAGAGCCAGGGGGGGGGTACGAGCAGTACTTC. This sequence encodes CASSQEPGGGYEQYF.

There are a few counts of this clonotype. The chain couples TRBV12-3 or TRBV12-4 to TRBJ2-1, with D possibly matching TRBD1 (5 bases). V was shortened by 1 base and J by 0 bases, with 10 bases between the two germline ends. The CDR3 length is 16 residues. The CDR3 is CASSLGQTSSYNEQFF. The CDR3 DNA is TGTGCCAGCAGTTTAGGACAGACGAGCTCCTACAATGAGCAGTTCTTC.

This clonotype turned up a few times. The J gene is TRBJ2-1, the V gene TRBV9; possibly TRBD1 for D (6 bases). The length of the CDR3 is 14 residues. Per the germline V gene, CDR1 is SGDLS and CDR2 is YYNGEE. Trimming shortened V by 0 bases and J by 10 bases, and 14 bases separated the two germline ends. DNA of the CDR3: TGTGCCAGCAGCGTAGACTGGGGGCGTCGGGAGCAGTTCTTC. It is translated as CASSVDWGRREQFF.

The genes are TRBV3-1 and TRBJ2-1; the D is unclear. The length of the CDR3 is 13 residues. The germline CDR1 and CDR2 sequences are LGHDT and YNNKEL (reference sequence). Trimming removed 2 bases from V and 4 bases from J, with 6 bases in between. CDR3 residues: CASSQPDYNEQFF. The CDR3 DNA is TGTGCCAGCAGCCAACCAGATTACAATGAGCAGTTCTTC.

A few counts support this clonotype. This chain links TRBV10-2 with TRBJ2-5; a possible D gene is TRBD1 (5 bases). V dropped 6 bases and J dropped 5 bases, with 19 bases sitting between them. The CDR3 totals 15 residues. CDR1 WSHSY and CDR2 SAAADI come from the germline V gene. In nucleotides, the CDR3 is TGCGCCAGCAGAGCGACAGACACCCCGGTGGAGACCCAGTACTTC. Protein product: CASRATDTPVETQYF.

This chain links TRBV12-3 or TRBV12-4 with TRBJ1-6, with 9 bases identical to TRBD1. There are 14 residues in the CDR3. V lost 4 bases to trimming and J lost 9 bases; unmatched junction nucleotides: 4. CDR3 region: CASSSGTGFSPLHF. The CDR3 DNA is TGTGCCAGCAGTTCCGGGACAGGGTTTTCACCCCTCCACTTT.

In the case of this clonotype: The junction does not match germline at one end; this may be a read error. The chain uses TRBV5-1 and TRBJ2-7, with 14 bases fitting TRBD2. Germline lookup yields CDR1 SGHRS and CDR2 YFSETQ. The CDR3 runs 17 residues. This CDR3 reads CASSHGLAGGSSFEQYF. The CDR3 region has the DNA TGCGCCAGCAGCCACGGACTAGCGGGGGGCTCCTCCTTCGAGCAGTACTTC.

The chain employs TRBV7-9 and TRBJ2-5; TRBD2 is a possible D gene (6 bases). In germline, CDR1 is SEHNR, CDR2 FQNEAQ (reference sequence). The germline V and J ends were trimmed by 3 bases and 7 bases, with 18 bases remaining between them. There are 15 residues in the CDR3. The CDR3 nucleotides are TGTGCCAGCAGCTTCCGGGACGGGGGTTTGTGGACCCAGTACTTC. Amino acid sequence: CASSFRDGGLWTQYF.